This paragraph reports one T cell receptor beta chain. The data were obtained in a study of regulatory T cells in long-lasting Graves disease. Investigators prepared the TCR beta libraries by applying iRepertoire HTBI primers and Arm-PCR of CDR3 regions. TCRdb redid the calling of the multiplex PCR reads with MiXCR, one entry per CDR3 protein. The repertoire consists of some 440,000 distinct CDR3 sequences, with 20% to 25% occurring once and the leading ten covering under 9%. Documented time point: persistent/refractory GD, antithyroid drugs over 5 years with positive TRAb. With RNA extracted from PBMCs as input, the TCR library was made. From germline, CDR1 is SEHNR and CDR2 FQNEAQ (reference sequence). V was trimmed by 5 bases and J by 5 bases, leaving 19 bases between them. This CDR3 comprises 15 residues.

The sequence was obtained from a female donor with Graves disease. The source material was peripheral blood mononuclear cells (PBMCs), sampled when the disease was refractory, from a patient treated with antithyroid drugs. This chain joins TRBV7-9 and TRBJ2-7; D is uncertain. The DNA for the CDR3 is TGTGCCAGCAGCCTACAGAGTCTCATGCTGAACGAGCAGTACTTC. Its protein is CASSLQSLMLNEQYF. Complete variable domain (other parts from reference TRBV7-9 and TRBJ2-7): DTGVSQNPRHKITKRGQNVTFRCDPISEHNRLYWYRQTLGQGPEFLTYFQNEAQLEKSRLLSDRFSAERPKGSFSTLEIQRTEQGDSAMYLCASSLQSLMLNEQYFGPGTRLTVT.